A single sample is the source of the 20 T cell receptor beta chains below, sequenced in a study of blood T cell repertoires in COVID-19. Generated by immunoSEQ multiplex PCR, the TCRdb table keeps only in-frame clones and is missing some. Here the sample spans about 150,000 clones, more than 80% being singletons. Sequences were obtained from peripheral blood. The receptors stem from a man in his 70s with acute or convalescent COVID-19.

This rearrangement joins TRBV18 to TRBJ1-6, with D unresolved. CDR3 size: 14 residues. The V end lost 3 bases, the J end lost 7 bases, and 10 bases lay between the germline ends. Germline assignment: CDR1 KGHSH and CDR2 LQKENI. As DNA, the CDR3 is TGTGCCAGCTCACCTTCGGCGGTAAATTCACCCCTCCACTTT. The encoded protein is CASSPSAVNSPLHF.

A word on this clone: This sample also contains other DNA sequences that code for the same CDR3. The chain recombines TRBV5-5 with TRBJ2-2; the D gene is possibly TRBD1 (6 bases). Trimming removed 0 bases from V and 0 bases from J, with 12 bases in between. This CDR3 contains 17 residues. Germline V CDR1 and CDR2: SGHKS, YYEKEE (reference sequence). For the CDR3, the DNA is TGTGCCAGCAGCTTGGAAACAGGGCGGGCGAACACCGGGGAGCTGTTTTTT. It encodes CASSLETGRANTGELFF.

The V and J genes are TRBV28 and TRBJ1-1; D remains unclear. The germline gives CDR1 MDHEN, CDR2 SYDVKM. The CDR3 totals 15 residues. V was cut by 5 bases and J by 1 base, with 14 bases left in between. CDR3 region: CASSTSSPRNTEAFF. Written as DNA, the CDR3 is TGTGCCAGCAGTACTAGTTCGCCAAGGAACACTGAAGCTTTCTTT.

The chain carries TRBV7-9 and TRBJ2-2; D ambiguous. The length of the CDR3 is 13 residues. Germline V gene sequence: CDR1 SEHNR, CDR2 FQNEAQ (reference sequence). V lost 1 base and J lost 8, with 8 bases in between. The CDR3 spells CASSLVETGELFF. DNA for the CDR3: TGTGCCAGCAGCTTAGTAGAGACAGGGGAGCTGTTTTTT.

J is TRBJ2-2 and V is TRBV11-3; the match to TRBD2 covers 8 bases. V lost 1 base to trimming and J lost 6 bases; unmatched junction nucleotides: 4. The CDR3 loop spans 15 amino acids. Germline V CDR1 and CDR2: SGHNT, YENEEA. The CDR3 nucleotides are TGTGCCAGCAGCTTAGCGGGGGGGGCCCCCGGGGAGCTGTTTTTT. Translation gives CASSLAGGAPGELFF.

The J gene is TRBJ2-2, the V gene TRBV29-1; 7 nucleotides line up with TRBD2. This CDR3 has 14 residues. Per germline, CDR1 SQVTM and CDR2 ANQGSEA. The V segment lost 7 bases and the J segment 4 bases; nucleotides outside the gene matches: 9. DNA of the CDR3: TGCAGCGCCCTAGCGGATGCGGGCACCGGGGAGCTGTTTTTT. Encoded protein: CSALADAGTGELFF.

The chain carries TRBV6-1 and TRBJ2-2, with a weak D call TRBD1 (6 bases). The V gene's germline CDR1 is MNHNS and CDR2 SASEGT. CDR3 length equals 16 residues. V was pared by 2 bases and J by 1 base, with 11 bases between. This CDR3 reads CASSEQTGWNTGELFF. DNA of the CDR3: TGTGCCAGCAGTGAACAAACAGGGTGGAACACCGGGGAGCTGTTTTTT.

This chain joins TRBV10-3 and TRBJ1-2, with no clear D. The germline V and J ends were trimmed by 3 bases and 8 bases, with 7 bases remaining between them. Germline V gene data show CDR1 as ENHRY and CDR2 as SYGVKD. The CDR3 has 11 residues. CDR3 sequence (DNA): TGTGCCATCAGTGAACGGGGAGGCTACACCTTC. This encodes CAISERGGYTF.

This sequence joins TRBV28 and TRBJ2-1; possibly TRBD1 for D (5 bases). This CDR3 has 14 residues. Trimming took 5 bases from V and 5 from J, leaving 13 bases between them. Germline V gives CDR1 MDHEN, CDR2 SYDVKM. As DNA, the CDR3 is TGTGCCAGCAGTCCGGACAATTTAAACAATGAGCAGTTCTTC. Protein: CASSPDNLNNEQFF.

This chain links TRBV30 with TRBJ1-2; 10 bases are shared with TRBD1. Trimming took 0 bases from V and 7 from J; bases not matched to a gene: 2. This CDR3 is 13 amino acids long. From germline, CDR1 is GTSNPN and CDR2 SVGIG (reference sequence). CDR3 nucleotides: TGTGCCTGGAGTGTCGGGACAGGGGTTGGCTACACCTTC. Translated: CAWSVGTGVGYTF.

This rearrangement joins TRBV5-1 to TRBJ2-2, with a possible D match to TRBD2 (6 bases). The V end was cut by 2 bases, the J end by 1 base, with 6 bases between. Per the germline V gene, CDR1 is SGHRS and CDR2 is YFSETQ. This CDR3 has 14 amino acids. The CDR3 sequence is CASSFGRNTGELFF. As DNA, the CDR3 is TGCGCCAGCAGCTTCGGGAGGAACACCGGGGAGCTGTTTTTT.

This chain links TRBV25-1 with TRBJ2-3; perhaps TRBD2 as D (6 bases). Per germline, CDR1 MGHDK and CDR2 SYGVNS. The CDR3 has 14 amino acids. V shed 7 bases and J shed 2 bases, with 13 bases lying between them. CDR3 coding DNA: TGTGCCAGCAAGCCGGCGGGGCCCACAGATACGCAGTATTTT. It yields the protein CASKPAGPTDTQYF.

The V call is TRBV7-9, the J call TRBJ1-4, with 8 nucleotides matching TRBD1. V was pared by 5 bases and J by 2 bases, with 10 bases of the junction left unmatched. The CDR3 covers 17 residues. Per the germline V gene, CDR1 is SEHNR and CDR2 is FQNEAQ (reference sequence). CDR3 sequence: CASSTRQGIGTNEKLFF. In DNA form, the CDR3 reads TGTGCCAGCAGCACACGACAGGGGATAGGTACTAATGAAAAACTGTTTTTT.

The CDR3 sequence: CASSLAEGRTEAFF. For the CDR3, the DNA is TGCGCCAGCAGCCTGGCGGAGGGACGCACTGAAGCTTTCTTT. The chain employs TRBV5-1 and TRBJ1-1, with a possible D match to TRBD1 (5 bases). The length of the CDR3 is 14 residues. The germline V gene has CDR1 SGHRS and CDR2 YFSETQ. V lost 4 bases to trimming and J lost 4 bases, with 14 bases between them.

V is TRBV28 and J is TRBJ1-6, with 7 bases matching TRBD1. V dropped 6 bases and J dropped 7; count of bases not matched to a gene: 9. Germline V gene lookup returns CDR1 MDHEN and CDR2 SYDVKM. CDR3 length: 15 amino acids. The CDR3 here is CASSSGGQLNSPLHF. CDR3 coding DNA: TGTGCCAGCAGCTCAGGGGGACAGTTAAATTCACCCCTCCACTTT.

The chain joins TRBV11-2 to TRBJ2-7, with D possibly TRBD2 on 5 matching bases. There are 15 residues in the CDR3. The V and J ends lost 1 base and 0 bases respectively, with 10 bases between them. Germline loops: CDR1 SGHAT, CDR2 FQNNGV. The CDR3 spells CASSLAGTRSYEQYF. The CDR3 bases are TGTGCCAGCAGCTTAGCGGGAACTCGCTCCTACGAGCAGTACTTC.

This rearrangement joins TRBV7-2 to TRBJ2-5; 8 bases are a match to TRBD2. Germline CDR1 reads SGHTA; CDR2 reads FQGNSA. The CDR3 totals 17 residues. The V and J ends lost 5 bases and 4 bases, in that order; junction bases with no gene match: 15. In DNA form, the CDR3 reads TGTGCCAGCAGCCGGGGGGCGGGGGGCAATCTCCGAGAGACCCAGTACTTC. This codes for CASSRGAGGNLRETQYF.

The chain recombines TRBV7-9 with TRBJ1-5; no firm D call. Germline V gene data show CDR1 as SEHNR and CDR2 as FQNEAQ (reference sequence). This CDR3 contains 15 residues. V dropped 0 bases and J dropped 5 bases, with 11 bases sitting between them. The CDR3 reads CASSLAMTEDQPQHF. The CDR3 bases are TGTGCCAGCAGCTTAGCGATGACGGAGGATCAGCCCCAGCATTTT.

This clone appeared a single time. This chain uses TRBV15 with TRBJ1-5; no definite D call. Trimming took off 0 bases at V and 7 bases at J, with 7 bases between the two ends. Germline CDR1 reads LNHNV; CDR2 reads YYDKDF (reference sequence). This CDR3 spans 13 amino acids. The CDR3 DNA reads as TGTGCCACCAGCAGAGATCGGCGGCAGCCCCAGCATTTT. Translating gives CATSRDRRQPQHF. The whole variable domain, filled in from reference TRBV15 and TRBJ1-5, reads DAMVIQNPRYQVTQFGKPVTLSCSQTLNHNVMYWYQQKSSQAPKLLFHYYDKDFNNEADTPDNFQSRRPNTSFCFLDIRSPGLGDTAMYLCATSRDRRQPQHFGDGTRLSIL.

This chain connects TRBV6-5 to TRBJ2-1, with D possibly TRBD2 on 6 matching bases. V lost 6 bases and J lost 0, with 9 bases in between. CDR3 length: 14 amino acids. Germline V CDR1 and CDR2: MNHEY, SVGAGI. The CDR3 nucleotides read TGTGCCAGCAGGCGACTAGGCTCCTACAATGAGCAGTTCTTC. This encodes CASRRLGSYNEQFF.